This T cell receptor (beta chain) is drawn from a study of blood T cell repertoires in COVID-19. Study summary: Samples taken during acute and convalescent COVID-19 were collected in the United States, Italy and Spain. T cells, B-cell-depleted T cells, or PBMCs provided the cDNA or gDNA that served as material.

The CDR3 is 14 residues long. The germline V gene encodes CDR1 LNHDA and CDR2 SQIVND (reference sequence). Trimming removed 6 bases at V and 1 base at J, with 12 bases between. In the original processing: Nucleated cell number was recorded as an estimate derived from reference gene primer amplification. Clones were read by immunoSEQ multiplex PCR, and TCRdb kept only the in-frame ones, dropping some. That table gives V, J and clone size, and the DNA gave D and trimming. The table has roughly 170,000 clones, just under 85% seen once. Sequenced material: peripheral blood. This clonotype originated in a man aged 35-49 years who had recovered from COVID-19. The rearrangement links TRBV19 to TRBJ2-5, with a possible D match to TRBD2 (6 bases). The CDR3 nucleotides are TGTGCCAGTAGCGGCGGGGTCTTCCAAGAGACCCAGTACTTC. Its protein product is CASSGGVFQETQYF.